This TCR beta chain was documented in a study of beta chain features in type 1 diabetes. Background on the study: Age and gender were similar between patients and healthy donors, as were cell yields.

The study reverse transcribed the entire isolated RNA, so it sequenced expressed TCRB transcripts. Only in-frame clones appear in the TCRdb table, and some are missing; sequencing was by immunoSEQ multiplex PCR. The data contain under 200,000 clones, roughly 8.1% of them singletons. This clone was observed a few times. The antigen is unknown. V lost 7 bases to trimming and J lost 3 bases, with 17 bases between them. This CDR3 comprises 15 residues. CDR1 is MDHEN, CDR2 SYDVKM, per germline. Notes on the study in general: More deletions and fewer insertions at VDJ junctions were found in patients with type 1 diabetes. Moderate but significant shortening of TCRB CDR3s was recorded in all four CD4+ subsets from Type 1 diabetes patients.

The sequence was obtained from a man between 18 and 35 years old in good health. The sequenced material came from central memory CD4+ T cells from blood. The chain couples TRBV28 to TRBJ2-3, with TRBD1 as a possible D gene (5 bases). CDR3 DNA: TGTGCCAGCACCCAGATCCAGGGTACGACAGATACGCAGTATTTT. Residues: CASTQIQGTTDTQYF.